The 23 T cell receptor beta chains listed next were all sequenced from one sample in a study of vaccination and CD4 T cells after COVID-19. Cultured CD4+ T cell DNA was sequenced using the Oncomine TCR Beta short-read assay. TCRdb ran MiXCR on the PCR reads and lists one entry per CDR3 protein. This repertoire shows about 10,000 distinct CDR3 sequences, approximately 60% found once; its top ten account for around 31%. Their antigens remain unidentified. Treatment noted: approximately 10-day PBMC culture with coronavirus spike peptide pools or control peptides (ViraFEST assay). Sequenced material: CD4+ T cells from blood, cultured in vitro. The receptors originated from a human donor who had recovered from COVID-19.

The chain employs TRBV20-1 and TRBJ1-1; perhaps TRBD1 as D (5 bases). The CDR3 sequence is 12 residues long. The V and J ends lost 3 bases and 8 bases respectively, with 13 bases between them. Germline V gene lookup returns CDR1 DFQATT and CDR2 SNEGSKA (reference sequence). The CDR3 sequence: CSASLGLGEAFF. As DNA, the CDR3 is TGCAGTGCTAGCCTGGGGCTCGGCGAAGCTTTCTTT.

This chain joins TRBV6-1 and TRBJ2-2, with 12 bases fitting TRBD2. With V trimmed by 5 bases and J by 5 bases, 6 bases remained unmatched. The CDR3 has 16 residues. The germline gives CDR1 MNHNS, CDR2 SASEGT. CDR3 sequence: CASSPRTSGGTGELFF. CDR3 sequence (DNA): TGTGCCAGCAGTCCCAGAACTAGCGGGGGGACCGGGGAGCTGTTTTTT.

This clonotype was seen only a few times. The chain couples TRBV29-1 to TRBJ1-1; 8 nucleotides match TRBD1. Trimming at V came to 4 bases and at J to 5 bases, leaving 6 bases not matched to a gene. The CDR3 runs 13 residues. The germline CDR1 and CDR2 sequences are SQVTM and ANQGSEA. CDR3 sequence (DNA): TGCAGCGTTGGAGGAACAGGGGGGACTGAAGCTTTCTTT. Translated: CSVGGTGGTEAFF.

The gene calls are TRBV20-1 and TRBJ2-5, with 14 bases lining up with TRBD2. Losses at the gene ends were 3 bases for V and 5 bases for J; bases not matched to a gene: 2. This CDR3 spans 14 amino acids. Germline V gene sequence: CDR1 DFQATT, CDR2 SNEGSKA (reference sequence). Here the CDR3 reads CSARTSGRVETQYF. CDR3 coding DNA: TGCAGTGCTAGGACTAGCGGGAGGGTGGAGACCCAGTACTTC.

The chain combines TRBV5-6 with TRBJ1-3; D perhaps matches TRBD1 (5 bases). Trimming cost V 3 bases and J 9 bases, with 10 bases left between them. The CDR3 extends over 12 amino acids. Germline V lookup: CDR1 SGHDT, CDR2 YYEEEE. The CDR3 DNA follows: TGTGCCAGCAGCTCTTCCGGGACCACCATATATTTT. Its translation is CASSSSGTTIYF.

This chain connects TRBV6-2 or TRBV6-3 to TRBJ1-6, with a possible D match to TRBD1 (5 bases). The CDR3 loop spans 14 amino acids. CDR1 is MNHEY and CDR2 is SVGEGT in the germline V gene. The V gene lost 4 bases and the J gene lost 7 bases, with 11 bases spanning the gap. CDR3: CASSFREGNSPLHF. CDR3 bases: TGTGCCAGCAGTTTTAGGGAGGGGAATTCACCCCTCCACTTT.

The rearrangement uses TRBV6-1 and TRBJ2-3, with 14 bases matching TRBD2. This CDR3 is built from 15 residues. Germline V gives CDR1 MNHNS, CDR2 SASEGT. J gave up 8 bases and V 5 bases, and 6 bases lay outside the gene matches. CDR3: CASSPQTSGGATQYF. The CDR3 DNA is TGTGCCAGCAGTCCCCAGACTAGCGGGGGGGCTACGCAGTATTTT.

This clonotype was found a few times. The gene calls are TRBV6-1 and TRBJ1-6; D unclear. The V gene lost 3 bases and the J gene lost 2 bases, with 17 bases spanning the gap. The CDR3 has 18 residues. Germline-derived CDR1 and CDR2 are MNHNS and SASEGT. CDR3 residues: CASSDRALSGTYNSPLHF. DNA for the CDR3: TGTGCCAGCAGTGACCGGGCCTTATCGGGCACCTATAATTCACCCCTCCACTTT.

The CDR3 loop is CASSLYHPLLADITDTQYF. In DNA form, the CDR3 reads TGTGCCAGCAGTTTATACCACCCCTTACTAGCGGACATCACAGATACGCAGTATTTT. V usage is TRBV27 and J usage is TRBJ2-3; TRBD2 agrees at 8 bases. Looked up from germline, CDR1 is MNHEY and CDR2 is SMNVEV (reference sequence). V lost 1 base, J lost 2 bases, and 14 bases stayed unmatched. The CDR3 is 19 residues long.

The chain couples TRBV15 to TRBJ2-1; D unresolved. Trimming stripped 0 bases from V and 4 bases from J, with 7 bases between. The CDR3 consists of 14 residues. Germline V gene data show CDR1 as LNHNV and CDR2 as YYDKDF (reference sequence). The CDR3: CATSRDEGYNEQFF. CDR3 nucleotides: TGTGCCACCAGCAGAGATGAAGGGTACAATGAGCAGTTCTTC.

This sequence joins TRBV19 and TRBJ1-2; 9 bases agree with TRBD1. CDR1 and CDR2 (germline): LNHDA, SQIVND (reference sequence). The CDR3 sequence is 13 residues long. Trimming took 6 bases from V and 5 from J; bases not matched to a gene: 4. The CDR3 here is CASSETGGYGYTF. CDR3 in DNA: TGTGCCAGTAGCGAGACAGGGGGGTATGGCTACACCTTC.

The J gene is TRBJ2-7, the V gene TRBV19, with 10 bases matching TRBD1. Germline assignment: CDR1 LNHDA and CDR2 SQIVND (reference sequence). The V and J ends lost 5 bases and 4 bases, in that order; junction bases with no gene match: 5. This CDR3 has 14 residues. CDR3 in DNA: TGTGCCAGTAGTGCCTGGGACAGGGGTTACGAGCAGTACTTC. Its translation: CASSAWDRGYEQYF.

V is TRBV19 and J is TRBJ1-3; D is uncertain. V gave up 6 bases and J gave up 7 bases, with 13 bases separating them. CDR1 LNHDA and CDR2 SQIVND come from the germline V gene (reference sequence). The CDR3 is 13 residues long. CDR3 DNA sequence: TGTGCCAGTAGATCGCCCCAGGAGAACACCATATATTTT. Its protein is CASRSPQENTIYF.

A few counts support this clonotype. The chain joins TRBV6-1 to TRBJ1-2; 8 nucleotides agree with TRBD1. V gave up 4 bases and J gave up 4 bases; unmatched junction bases: 11. The CDR3 runs to 16 residues. CDR1 is MNHNS and CDR2 is SASEGT in the germline V gene. Written as DNA, the CDR3 is TGTGCCAGCAGTGCTACCGGTACAGGGGGTTTCTATGGCTACACCTTC. It is translated as CASSATGTGGFYGYTF.

The chain joins TRBV6-1 to TRBJ1-1; 7 bases are shared with TRBD1. Unmatched junction bases numbered 8, after V lost 5 bases and J lost 2 bases. The length of the CDR3 is 15 residues. Germline CDR1 MNHNS, CDR2 SASEGT. In DNA, the CDR3 is TGTGCCAGCAGTCCGGGGACAGCACAAAACACTGAAGCTTTCTTT. Its translation is CASSPGTAQNTEAFF.

This chain connects TRBV6-1 to TRBJ1-1; 8 nucleotides match TRBD1. This CDR3 contains 13 residues. Trimming removed 6 bases from V and 8 bases from J; junction bases left unmatched: 8. Germline CDR1 MNHNS, CDR2 SASEGT. The CDR3 sequence: CASSIDRGVEAFF. The CDR3 region has the DNA TGTGCCAGCAGCATCGACAGGGGTGTAGAAGCTTTCTTT.

The chain uses TRBV6-2 or TRBV6-3 and TRBJ2-7; 11 bases are a match to TRBD2. V lost 6 bases to trimming and J lost 3 bases; unmatched junction nucleotides: 4. Germline V gene sequence: CDR1 MNHEY, CDR2 SVGEGT. The CDR3 is made up of 14 amino acids. The CDR3, as DNA: TGTGCCAGCAGCCGGCTAGCGGGGGGCTACGAGCAGTACTTC. Translated, it gives CASSRLAGGYEQYF.

This rearrangement joins TRBV5-6 to TRBJ2-5; no clear D. The V end lost 0 bases, the J end lost 2 bases, and 8 bases lay between the germline ends. From germline, CDR1 is SGHDT and CDR2 YYEEEE. This CDR3 has 14 amino acids. Here the CDR3 reads CASSLEGMQETQYF. CDR3 bases: TGTGCCAGCAGCTTGGAGGGAATGCAAGAGACCCAGTACTTC.

The sample holds one count of this clonotype. CDR3 loop: CSAGGGDYGYTF. The DNA for the CDR3 is TGCAGCGCAGGGGGTGGGGACTATGGCTACACCTTC. The chain employs TRBV29-1 and TRBJ1-2; the match to TRBD1 covers 7 bases. From germline, CDR1 is SQVTM and CDR2 ANQGSEA. This CDR3 region has 12 residues. The ends lost 7 bases at V and 3 bases at J; junction bases unmatched: 5.

This clonotype was picked up a small number of times. The V and J genes are TRBV19 and TRBJ1-1, with 7 bases aligning to TRBD1. The CDR3 runs 18 residues. The germline CDR1 and CDR2 sequences are LNHDA and SQIVND (reference sequence). V was clipped by 4 bases and J by 1 base; unmatched bases: 15. DNA of the CDR3: TGTGCCAGTAGTACCAACGGCTACAGGGGACCGACGAACACTGAAGCTTTCTTT. Amino acid sequence: CASSTNGYRGPTNTEAFF.

The V gene is TRBV20-1, the J gene TRBJ2-2; possible D gene TRBD2, 5 bases. CDR1 is DFQATT and CDR2 is SNEGSKA in the germline V gene (reference sequence). V lost 6 bases to trimming and J lost 0 bases, with 11 bases between them. The length of the CDR3 is 14 residues. The CDR3 DNA sequence: TGCAGTGCGCCGGGGAGTTCGAACACCGGGGAGCTGTTTTTT. Translating gives CSAPGSSNTGELFF.

This rearrangement joins TRBV7-3 to TRBJ2-2, with D perhaps matching TRBD2 (6 bases). The germline CDR1 and CDR2 sequences are SGHTA and FQGTGA. This CDR3 has 16 amino acids. Trimming cost V 5 bases and J 7 bases, with 20 bases left between them. CDR3 loop: CASSAKAGRSIGELFF. CDR3 coding DNA: TGTGCCAGCAGCGCCAAAGCCGGGAGAAGCATCGGGGAGCTGTTTTTT.

This chain connects TRBV7-3 to TRBJ1-2, with 9 bases that match TRBD1. Trimming removed 5 bases from V and 7 bases from J; junction bases left unmatched: 14. Germline V gene sequence: CDR1 SGHTA, CDR2 FQGTGA. The CDR3 has 16 amino acids. The CDR3 nucleotides are TGTGCCAGCAGCCCCTCCGGGACAGGGATTGAGGGTGGCTACACCTTC. Translated, it gives CASSPSGTGIEGGYTF.